A selection of T cell receptor beta chains follows, all from one sample in a study of beta chain features in type 1 diabetes. Profiled with immunoSEQ multiplex PCR; TCRdb holds only in-frame clones, not every one. The table lists about 340,000 clones, 8% of them singletons. The sequenced sample consisted of central memory CD4+ T cells from blood. The source is a woman between 18 and 30 years old in good health. Each CDR3 is given with its conserved first and last residue. The D gene is left open where the match is weak. Not all rows give a size; the values are once, few, many and, for expanded clones, a class.

medium-sized	TRBJ1-2	14	.	TRBV19	CASSIAGTAYGYTF	TGTGCCAGTAGTATAGCCGGGACGGCATATGGCTACACCTTC
.	TRBJ2-1	18	TRBD1	TRBV4-2	CASSQATYRDRAYNEQFF	TGTGCCAGCAGCCAAGCTACTTATCGGGACAGGGCTTACAATGAGCAGTTCTTC
.	TRBJ2-1	17	.	TRBV28	CASRLDRITGTYNEQFF	TGTGCCAGCCGACTTGACAGGATTACAGGGACCTACAATGAGCAGTTCTTC
.	TRBJ2-5	14	.	TRBV28	CASSPISGGETQYF	TGTGCCAGCAGTCCCATTTCGGGCGGAGAGACCCAGTACTTC
.	TRBJ2-1	18	.	TRBV2	CASRKDRGTSGRRNEQFF	TGTGCCAGCAGAAAGGACAGGGGTACGAGCGGGAGAAGAAATGAGCAGTTCTTC
.	TRBJ2-3	12	.	TRBV7-2	CASSFSGDTQYF	TGTGCCAGCAGCTTTTCTGGAGATACGCAGTATTTT
many	TRBJ2-3	14	.	TRBV7-3	CASSPGHSTDTQYF	TGTGCCAGCAGCCCGGGACACTCCACAGATACGCAGTATTTT
few	TRBJ2-5	16	TRBD2	TRBV29-1	CSVEGQRVRGGETQYF	TGCAGCGTTGAGGGTCAGCGGGTTCGGGGAGGGGAGACCCAGTACTTC
.	TRBJ2-1	16	TRBD2	TRBV9	CASSVVAGVGGNEQFF	TGTGCCAGCAGCGTAGTAGCGGGGGTCGGTGGCAATGAGCAGTTCTTC
few	TRBJ2-1	16	TRBD2	TRBV12-5	CASGLQTSGTWVEQFF	TGTGCTAGTGGTTTACAGACTAGCGGGACATGGGTGGAGCAGTTCTTC
.	TRBJ2-7	15	.	TRBV7-6	CASSLEDLSSYEQYF	TGTGCCAGCAGCTTAGAGGACTTAAGCTCCTACGAGCAGTACTTC
many	TRBJ2-6	18	TRBD1	TRBV4-2	CASSPGQGAMSGANVLTF	TGTGCCAGCAGCCCCGGACAGGGGGCGATGTCTGGGGCCAACGTCCTGACTTTC
few	TRBJ2-3	11	.	TRBV20-1	CSARREDTQYF	TGCAGTGCTAGAAGGGAGGACACGCAGTATTTT
few	TRBJ2-4	14	.	TRBV5-5	CASSPRMNGAIQYF	TGTGCCAGCAGTCCAAGAATGAACGGAGCCATTCAGTACTTC
many	TRBJ2-5	13	TRBD1	TRBV18	CASSPTGEETQYF	TGTGCCAGCTCACCCACAGGGGAAGAGACCCAGTACTTC
few	TRBJ2-7	11	.	TRBV6-5	CASSRNYEQYF	TGTGCCAGCAGTCGTAACTACGAGCAGTACTTC
few	TRBJ2-1	15	.	TRBV15	CATSRGGSSYNEQFF	TGTGCCACCAGCAGAGGAGGGAGCTCCTACAATGAGCAGTTCTTC
few	TRBJ2-6	15	.	TRBV2	CASTVDTSGANVLTF	TGTGCCAGCACCGTCGACACCTCTGGGGCCAACGTCCTGACTTTC
few	TRBJ2-5	14	.	TRBV7-2	CASSLGAGGETQYF	TGTGCCAGCAGCCTAGGGGCCGGCGGGGAGACCCAGTACTTC
.	TRBJ1-5	17	.	TRBV4-2	CASSQDGRQPPNQPQHF	TGTGCCAGCAGCCAAGATGGTCGACAGCCACCCAATCAGCCCCAGCATTTT
.	TRBJ2-1	14	TRBD2	TRBV7-8	CASSGGSSYNEQFF	TGTGCCAGCAGTGGCGGGAGCTCCTACAATGAGCAGTTCTTC
few	TRBJ2-2	13	.	TRBV7-2	CASSFRQTGELFF	TGTGCCAGCAGCTTTCGACAGACCGGGGAGCTGTTTTTT
many	TRBJ1-1	14	.	TRBV7-2	CASSPPGWGYGAFF	TGTGCCAGCAGCCCCCCAGGGTGGGGGTATGGAGCTTTCTTT
.	TRBJ2-7	11	.	TRBV10-3	CAISGVGEQYF	TGTGCCATCAGTGGAGTCGGCGAGCAGTACTTC
.	TRBJ2-5	16	TRBD1	TRBV5-1	CASSLAAGTAVGTQYF	TGCGCCAGCAGCTTGGCGGCAGGGACAGCGGTTGGGACCCAGTACTTC
few	TRBJ2-7	14	TRBD1	TRBV18	CASSELGQPYEQYF	TGTGCCAGCTCAGAGCTGGGACAGCCCTACGAGCAGTACTTC
.	TRBJ2-1	10	.	TRBV29-1	CSVARDEQFF	TGCAGCGTTGCGCGGGATGAGCAGTTCTTC
few	TRBJ2-1	11	.	TRBV29-1	CSALYYNEQFF	TGCAGCGCCCTCTATTACAATGAGCAGTTCTTC
few	TRBJ1-2	11	.	TRBV20-1	CSATENYGYTF	TGCAGTGCTACAGAAAACTATGGCTACACCTTC
few	TRBJ2-7	15	.	TRBV7-2	CASSKGGTVSYEQYF	TGTGCCAGCAGCAAGGGCGGGACAGTCTCCTACGAGCAGTACTTC
few	TRBJ1-1	15	.	TRBV4-3	CASSQGEYMNTEAFF	TGCGCCAGCAGCCAGGGGGAGTACATGAACACTGAAGCTTTCTTT
.	TRBJ1-5	14	.	TRBV18	CASALQGSDQPQHF	TGTGCCAGCGCCCTGCAGGGGTCGGATCAGCCCCAGCATTTT
.	TRBJ2-2	15	TRBD1	TRBV15	CATSRGGTGTGELFF	TGTGCCACCAGCAGGGGAGGGACAGGGACCGGGGAGCTGTTTTTT
few	TRBJ2-1	14	.	TRBV5-1	CASSLESSYNEQFF	TGCGCCAGCAGCTTGGAATCTTCCTACAATGAGCAGTTCTTC